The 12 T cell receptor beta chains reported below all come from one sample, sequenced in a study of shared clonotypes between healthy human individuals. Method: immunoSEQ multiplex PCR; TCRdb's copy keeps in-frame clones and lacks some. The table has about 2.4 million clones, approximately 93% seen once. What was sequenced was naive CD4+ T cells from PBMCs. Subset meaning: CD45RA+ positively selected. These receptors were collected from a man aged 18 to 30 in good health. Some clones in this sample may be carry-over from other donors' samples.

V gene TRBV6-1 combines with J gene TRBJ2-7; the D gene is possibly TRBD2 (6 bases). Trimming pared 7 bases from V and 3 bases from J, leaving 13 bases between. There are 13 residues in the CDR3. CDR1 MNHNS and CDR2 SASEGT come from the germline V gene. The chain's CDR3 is CASKEGNYYEQYF. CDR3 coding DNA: TGTGCCAGCAAGGAGGGGAACTACTACGAGCAGTACTTC.

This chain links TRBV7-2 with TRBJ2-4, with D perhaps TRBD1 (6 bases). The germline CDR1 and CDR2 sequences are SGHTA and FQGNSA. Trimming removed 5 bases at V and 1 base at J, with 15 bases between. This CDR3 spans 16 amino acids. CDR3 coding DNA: TGTGCCAGCAGCACAAAGACAGGTCGGGCCAAAAACATTCAGTACTTC. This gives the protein CASSTKTGRAKNIQYF.

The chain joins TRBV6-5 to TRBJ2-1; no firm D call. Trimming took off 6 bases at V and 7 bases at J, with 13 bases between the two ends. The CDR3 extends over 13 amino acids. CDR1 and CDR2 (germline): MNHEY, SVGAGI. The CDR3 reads CASSYGLKNEQFF. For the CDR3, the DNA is TGTGCCAGCAGCTACGGGTTAAAAAATGAGCAGTTCTTC.

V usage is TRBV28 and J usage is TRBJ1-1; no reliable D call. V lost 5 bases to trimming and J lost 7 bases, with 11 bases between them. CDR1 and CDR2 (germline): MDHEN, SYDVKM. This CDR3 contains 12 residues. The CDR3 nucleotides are TGTGCCAGCAGTGTGACGGAAGGTGAAGCTTTCTTT. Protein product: CASSVTEGEAFF.

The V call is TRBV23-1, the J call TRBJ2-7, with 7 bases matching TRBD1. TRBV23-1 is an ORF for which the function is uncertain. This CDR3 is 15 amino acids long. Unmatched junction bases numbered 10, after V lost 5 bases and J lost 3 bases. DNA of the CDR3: TGCGCCAGCAGTAAGAACCGGGACAGTGACTACGAGCAGTACTTC. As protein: CASSKNRDSDYEQYF.

The DNA for the CDR3 is TGTGCCATCAGTGAGCCGGGGGGACGTTTAAACCCAAACGAACATTTTTATGGCTACACCTTC. Its protein is CAISEPGGRLNPNEHFYGYTF. The chain combines TRBV10-3 with TRBJ1-2, with D maybe TRBD1 (5 bases). The germline V and J ends were trimmed by 2 bases and 5 bases, with 33 bases remaining between them. Germline CDR1 reads ENHRY; CDR2 reads SYGVKD. This CDR3 comprises 21 residues.

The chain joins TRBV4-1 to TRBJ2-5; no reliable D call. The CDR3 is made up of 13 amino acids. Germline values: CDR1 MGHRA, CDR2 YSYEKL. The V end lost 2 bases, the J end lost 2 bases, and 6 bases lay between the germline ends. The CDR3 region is CASSQQSQETQYF. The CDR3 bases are TGCGCCAGCAGCCAACAGTCACAAGAGACCCAGTACTTC.

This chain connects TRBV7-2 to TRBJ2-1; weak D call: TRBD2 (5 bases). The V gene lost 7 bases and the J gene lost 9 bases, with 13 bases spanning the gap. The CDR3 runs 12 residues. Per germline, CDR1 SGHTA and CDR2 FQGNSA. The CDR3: CASILAPPEQFF. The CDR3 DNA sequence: TGTGCCAGCATCCTAGCCCCCCCTGAGCAGTTCTTC.

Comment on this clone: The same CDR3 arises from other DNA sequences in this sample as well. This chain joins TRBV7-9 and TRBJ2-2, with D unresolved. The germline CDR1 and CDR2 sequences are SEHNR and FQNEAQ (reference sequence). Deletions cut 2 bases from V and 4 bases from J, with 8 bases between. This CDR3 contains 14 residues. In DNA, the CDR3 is TGTGCCAGCAGCTTAAGTGGGTCCACCGGGGAGCTGTTTTTT. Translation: CASSLSGSTGELFF.

CDR3 sequence (DNA): TGTGCCAGCAGCCCTTCGACAGGCTATCTCCTCAATCAGCCCCAGCATTTT. It translates to CASSPSTGYLLNQPQHF. The chain couples TRBV5-5 to TRBJ1-5; a possible D gene is TRBD1 (6 bases). Germline CDR1 is SGHKS and CDR2 is YYEKEE (reference sequence). The CDR3 consists of 17 residues. V was pared by 4 bases and J by 3 bases, with 20 bases between.

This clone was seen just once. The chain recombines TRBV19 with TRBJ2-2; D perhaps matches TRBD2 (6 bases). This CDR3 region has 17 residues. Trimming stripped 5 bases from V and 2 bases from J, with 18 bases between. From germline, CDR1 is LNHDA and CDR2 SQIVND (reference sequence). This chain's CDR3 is CASSQENVGLNTGELFF. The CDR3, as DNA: TGTGCCAGTAGTCAGGAGAATGTGGGACTCAACACCGGGGAGCTGTTTTTT.

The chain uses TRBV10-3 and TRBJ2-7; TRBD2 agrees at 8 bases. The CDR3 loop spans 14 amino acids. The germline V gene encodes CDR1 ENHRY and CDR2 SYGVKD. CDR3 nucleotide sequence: TGTGCGACGGGGGGCACTAGCGGATCCTACGAGCAGTACTTC. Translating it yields CATGGTSGSYEQYF.